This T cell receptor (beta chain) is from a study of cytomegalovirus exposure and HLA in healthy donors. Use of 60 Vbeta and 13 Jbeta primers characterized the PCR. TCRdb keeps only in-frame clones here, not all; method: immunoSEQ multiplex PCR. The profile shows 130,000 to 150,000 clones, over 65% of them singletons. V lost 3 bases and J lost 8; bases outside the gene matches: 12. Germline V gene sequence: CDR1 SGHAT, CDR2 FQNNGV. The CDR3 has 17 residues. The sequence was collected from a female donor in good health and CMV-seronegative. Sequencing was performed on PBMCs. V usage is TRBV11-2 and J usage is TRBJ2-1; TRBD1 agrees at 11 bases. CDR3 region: CASSLDRGLPLRDEQFF. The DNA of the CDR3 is TGTGCCAGCAGCTTGGACAGGGGGCTTCCCCTTCGAGATGAGCAGTTCTTC. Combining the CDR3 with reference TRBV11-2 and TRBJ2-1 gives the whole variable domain EAGVAQSPRYKIIEKRQSVAFWCNPISGHATLYWYQQILGQGPKLLIQFQNNGVVDDSQLPKDRFSAERLKGVDSTLKIQPAKLEDSAVYLCASSLDRGLPLRDEQFFGPGTRLTVL.